This TCR beta chain was observed in a study of control samples from healthy donors and cancer patients (dated by TCRdb to 2018 to 2020). The germline ends are 13 bases apart after V is trimmed by 2 bases and J by 6 bases. CDR3 length: 14 amino acids, cysteine to phenylalanine. The sequence is cut down to CDR3 DNA, 42 bases in frame from base 1. CDR1 and CDR2, per the germline V gene, are SGHTA and FQGTGA. Details on this clone: There is no known antigen for this receptor. The record has no base qualities; no much larger clone is one base away.

Library preparation used the immunoSEQ multiplex PCR assay. TCRdb obtained this table from immuneACCESS and retained in-frame rearrangements with V and J assigned. These tables miss some clones; where compared with another copy, unresolved V genes account for less than half of the shortfall, and the remainder is unexplained. Present in this sample are about 65,000 clones, less than 95% of which were seen just once. The top ten constitute 1% to 1.5% of the sample. The chain uses TRBV7-3 and TRBJ1-1, with a tentative D gene TRBD1 over 6 matching bases. The sequence was collected from a woman aged 50 to 60 with colorectal cancer. Sequenced: PBMCs. The CDR3 region has the sequence CASSLSGRGSEAFF. The nucleotides are TGTGCCAGCAGCTTATCCGGCAGGGGATCTGAAGCTTTCTTT.